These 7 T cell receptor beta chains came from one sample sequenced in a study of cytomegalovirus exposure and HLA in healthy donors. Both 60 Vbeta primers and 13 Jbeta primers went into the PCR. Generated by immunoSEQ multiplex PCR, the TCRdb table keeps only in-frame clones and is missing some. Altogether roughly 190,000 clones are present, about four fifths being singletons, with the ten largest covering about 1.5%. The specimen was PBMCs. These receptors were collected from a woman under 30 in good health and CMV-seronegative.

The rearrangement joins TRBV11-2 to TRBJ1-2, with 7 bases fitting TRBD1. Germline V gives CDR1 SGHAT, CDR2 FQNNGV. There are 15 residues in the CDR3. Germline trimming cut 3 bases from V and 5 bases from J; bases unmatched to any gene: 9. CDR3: CASSFGQEMYYGYTF. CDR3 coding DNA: TGTGCCAGCAGCTTTGGACAGGAGATGTATTATGGCTACACCTTC.

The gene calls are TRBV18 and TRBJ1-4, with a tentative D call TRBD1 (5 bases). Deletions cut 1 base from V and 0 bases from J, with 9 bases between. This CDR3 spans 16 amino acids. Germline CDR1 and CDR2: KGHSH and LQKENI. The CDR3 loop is CASSPLQGTTNEKLFF. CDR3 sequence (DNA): TGTGCCAGCTCACCACTCCAGGGTACAACTAATGAAAAACTGTTTTTT. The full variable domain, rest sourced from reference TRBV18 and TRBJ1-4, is NAGVMQNPRHLVRRRGQEARLRCSPMKGHSHVYWYRQLPEEGLKFMVYLQKENIIDESGMPKERFSAEFPKEGPSILRIQQVVRGDSAAYFCASSPLQGTTNEKLFFGSGTQLSVL.

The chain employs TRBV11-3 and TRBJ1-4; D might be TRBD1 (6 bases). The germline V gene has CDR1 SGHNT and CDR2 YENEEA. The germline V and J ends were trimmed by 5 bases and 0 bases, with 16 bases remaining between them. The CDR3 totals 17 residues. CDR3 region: CASSMMDSVPTNEKLFF. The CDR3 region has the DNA TGTGCCAGCAGCATGATGGACAGTGTTCCAACTAATGAAAAACTGTTTTTT.

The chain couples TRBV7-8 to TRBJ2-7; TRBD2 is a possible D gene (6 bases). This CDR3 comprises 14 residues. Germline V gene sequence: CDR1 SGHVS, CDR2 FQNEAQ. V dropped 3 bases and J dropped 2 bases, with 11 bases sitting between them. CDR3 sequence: CASSFSGPTYEQYF. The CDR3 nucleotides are TGTGCCAGCAGCTTCAGCGGGCCCACCTACGAGCAGTACTTC. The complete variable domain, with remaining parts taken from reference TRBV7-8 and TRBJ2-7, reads GAGVSQSPRYKVAKRGQDVALRCDPISGHVSLFWYQQALGQGPEFLTYFQNEAQLDKSGLPSDRFFAERPEGSVSTLKIQRTQQEDSAVYLCASSFSGPTYEQYFGPGTRLTVT.

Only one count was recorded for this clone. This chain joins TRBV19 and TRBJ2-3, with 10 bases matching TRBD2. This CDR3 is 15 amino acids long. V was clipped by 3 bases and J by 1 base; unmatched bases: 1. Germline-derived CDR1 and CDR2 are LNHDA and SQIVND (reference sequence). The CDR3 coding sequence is TGTGCCAGTAGTATCGGGACTAGCGGCACAGATACGCAGTATTTT. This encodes CASSIGTSGTDTQYF.

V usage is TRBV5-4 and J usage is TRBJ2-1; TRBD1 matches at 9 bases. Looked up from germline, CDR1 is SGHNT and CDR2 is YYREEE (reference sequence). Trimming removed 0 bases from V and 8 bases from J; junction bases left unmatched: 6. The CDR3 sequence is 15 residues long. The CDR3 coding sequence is TGTGCCAGCAGCTTGGCCCACAGGGGGCTCGATGAGCAGTTCTTC. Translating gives CASSLAHRGLDEQFF.

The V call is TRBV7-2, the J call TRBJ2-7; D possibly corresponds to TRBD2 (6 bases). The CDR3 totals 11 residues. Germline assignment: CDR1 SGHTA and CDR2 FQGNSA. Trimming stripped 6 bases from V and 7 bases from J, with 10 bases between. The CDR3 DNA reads TGTGCCAGCAGGGAGGGGAGGGAGCAGTACTTC. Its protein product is CASREGREQYF. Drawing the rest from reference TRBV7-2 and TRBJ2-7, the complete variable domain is GAGVSQSPSNKVTEKGKDVELRCDPISGHTALYWYRQSLGQGLEFLIYFQGNSAPDKSGLPSDRFSAERTGGSVSTLTIQRTQQEDSAVYLCASREGREQYFGPGTRLTVT.